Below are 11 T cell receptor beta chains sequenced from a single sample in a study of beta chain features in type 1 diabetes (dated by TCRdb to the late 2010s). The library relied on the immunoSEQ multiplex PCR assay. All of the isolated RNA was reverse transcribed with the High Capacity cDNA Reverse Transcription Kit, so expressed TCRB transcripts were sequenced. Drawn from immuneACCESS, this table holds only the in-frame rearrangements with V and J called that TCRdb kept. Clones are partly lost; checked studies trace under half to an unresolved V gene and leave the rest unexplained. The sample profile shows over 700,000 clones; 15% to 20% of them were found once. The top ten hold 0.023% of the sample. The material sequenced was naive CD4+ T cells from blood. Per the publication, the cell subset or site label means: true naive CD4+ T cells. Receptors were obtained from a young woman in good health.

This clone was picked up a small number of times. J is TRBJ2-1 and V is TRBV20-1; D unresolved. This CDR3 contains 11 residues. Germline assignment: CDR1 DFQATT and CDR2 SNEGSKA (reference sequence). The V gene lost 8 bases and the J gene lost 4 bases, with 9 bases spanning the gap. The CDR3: CSLLFYNEQFF. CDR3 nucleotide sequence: TGCAGTCTCCTCTTTTACAATGAGCAGTTCTTC.

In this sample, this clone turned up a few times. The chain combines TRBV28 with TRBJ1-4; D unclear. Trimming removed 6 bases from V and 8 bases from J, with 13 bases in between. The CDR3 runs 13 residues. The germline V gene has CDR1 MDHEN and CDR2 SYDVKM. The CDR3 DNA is TGTGCCAGCAGCCCTTACGTGGTGGAAAAACTGTTTTTT. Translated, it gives CASSPYVVEKLFF. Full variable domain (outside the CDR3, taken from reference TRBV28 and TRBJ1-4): DVKVTQSSRYLVKRTGEKVFLECVQDMDHENMFWYRQDPGLGLRLIYFSYDVKMKEKGDIPEGYSVSREKKERFSLILESASTNQTSMYLCASSPYVVEKLFFGSGTQLSVL.

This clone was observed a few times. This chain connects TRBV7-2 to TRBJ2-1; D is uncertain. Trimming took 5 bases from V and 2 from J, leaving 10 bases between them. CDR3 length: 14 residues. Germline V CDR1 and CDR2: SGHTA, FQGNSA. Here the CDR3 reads CASSRPGTYNEQFF. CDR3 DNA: TGTGCCAGCAGCCGACCGGGTACCTACAATGAGCAGTTCTTC. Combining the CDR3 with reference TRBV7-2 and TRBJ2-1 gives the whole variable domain GAGVSQSPSNKVTEKGKDVELRCDPISGHTALYWYRQSLGQGLEFLIYFQGNSAPDKSGLPSDRFSAERTGGSVSTLTIQRTQQEDSAVYLCASSRPGTYNEQFFGPGTRLTVL.

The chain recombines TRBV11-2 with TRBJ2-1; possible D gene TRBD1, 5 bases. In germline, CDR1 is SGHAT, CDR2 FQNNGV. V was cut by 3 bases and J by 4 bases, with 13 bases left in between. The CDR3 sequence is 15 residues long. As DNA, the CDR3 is TGTGCCAGCAGCTTCGACAGTATCGGATACAATGAGCAGTTCTTC. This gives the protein CASSFDSIGYNEQFF.

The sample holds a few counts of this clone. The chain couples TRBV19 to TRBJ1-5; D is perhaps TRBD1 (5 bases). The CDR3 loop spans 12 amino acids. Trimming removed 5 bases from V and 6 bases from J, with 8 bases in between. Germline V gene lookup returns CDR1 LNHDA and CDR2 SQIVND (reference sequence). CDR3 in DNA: TGTGCCAGTAGTTTGCAGGGTCAGCCCCAGCATTTT. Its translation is CASSLQGQPQHF.

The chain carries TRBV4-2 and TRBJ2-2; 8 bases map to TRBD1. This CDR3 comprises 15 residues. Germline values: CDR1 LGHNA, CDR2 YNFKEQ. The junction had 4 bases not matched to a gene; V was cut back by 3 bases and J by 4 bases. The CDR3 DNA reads TGTGCCAGCAGCCACGCGACAGGGGTCACCGGGGAGCTGTTTTTT. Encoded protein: CASSHATGVTGELFF.

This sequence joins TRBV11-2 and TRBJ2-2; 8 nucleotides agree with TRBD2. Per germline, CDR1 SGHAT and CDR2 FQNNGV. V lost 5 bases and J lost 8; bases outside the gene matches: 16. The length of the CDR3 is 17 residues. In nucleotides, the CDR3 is TGTGCCAGCAGCAAAACTCTCCCGACTAGCGTCCTTGGGGAGCTGTTTTTT. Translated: CASSKTLPTSVLGELFF. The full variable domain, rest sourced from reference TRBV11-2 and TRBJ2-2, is EAGVAQSPRYKIIEKRQSVAFWCNPISGHATLYWYQQILGQGPKLLIQFQNNGVVDDSQLPKDRFSAERLKGVDSTLKIQPAKLEDSAVYLCASSKTLPTSVLGELFFGEGSRLTVL.

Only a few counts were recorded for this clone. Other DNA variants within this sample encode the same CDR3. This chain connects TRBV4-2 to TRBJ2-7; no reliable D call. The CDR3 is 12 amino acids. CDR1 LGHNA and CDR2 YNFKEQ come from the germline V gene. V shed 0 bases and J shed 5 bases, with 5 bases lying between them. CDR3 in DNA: TGTGCCAGCAGCCAAGACCGCGACGAGCAGTACTTC. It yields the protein CASSQDRDEQYF.

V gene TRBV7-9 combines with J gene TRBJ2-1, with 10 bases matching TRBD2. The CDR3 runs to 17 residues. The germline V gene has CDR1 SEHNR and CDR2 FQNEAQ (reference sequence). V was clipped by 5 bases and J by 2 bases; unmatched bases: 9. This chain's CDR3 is CASSPISGRLAYNEQFF. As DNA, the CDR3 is TGTGCCAGCAGCCCAATTAGCGGGAGGCTGGCCTACAATGAGCAGTTCTTC.

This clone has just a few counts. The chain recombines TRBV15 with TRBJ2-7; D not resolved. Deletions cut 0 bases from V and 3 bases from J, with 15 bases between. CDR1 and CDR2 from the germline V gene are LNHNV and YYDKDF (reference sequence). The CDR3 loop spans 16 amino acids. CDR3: CATSREPSLKNYEQYF. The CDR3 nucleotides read TGTGCCACCAGCAGAGAGCCCTCCCTAAAGAACTACGAGCAGTACTTC.

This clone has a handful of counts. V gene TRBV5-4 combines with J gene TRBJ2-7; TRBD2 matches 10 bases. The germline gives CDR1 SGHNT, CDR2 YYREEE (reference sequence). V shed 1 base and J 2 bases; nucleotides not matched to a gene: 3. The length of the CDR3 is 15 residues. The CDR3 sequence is CASSLSSGRAYEQYF. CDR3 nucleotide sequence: TGTGCCAGCAGCTTGTCGAGCGGGAGGGCCTACGAGCAGTACTTC.